This TCR beta chain was found in a study of blood T cells in healthy people across ages. Study-wide background: Roughly one uniquely barcoded beta molecule per two T cells was captured.

Study conclusions and caveats: It was held that diversity estimates obtained from one million T cells represented underestimates.

About this clonotype itself: No antigen is known for it.

Then a second PCR, running about 6 to 11 cycles, was carried out with a sample-barcoded 5' primer and a J-beta primer mix. Each CDR3 protein gets one entry after TCRdb re-called the 5' RACE reads with MiXCR. This sample has about 400,000 distinct CDR3 sequences, with 45% to 65% found just once. Deletions cut 8 bases from V and 3 bases from J, with 17 bases between. The CDR3 consists of 14 residues. The clonotype was recovered from a man aged 55 to 70 in good health. The gene calls are TRBV12-3 or TRBV12-4 and TRBJ2-7, with D tentatively TRBD2 (6 bases). Sequences were obtained from blood. The CDR3 loop reads CASLRDGGDYEQYF. The CDR3 bases are TGTGCCAGCCTGAGAGACGGGGGAGACTACGAGCAGTACTTC.